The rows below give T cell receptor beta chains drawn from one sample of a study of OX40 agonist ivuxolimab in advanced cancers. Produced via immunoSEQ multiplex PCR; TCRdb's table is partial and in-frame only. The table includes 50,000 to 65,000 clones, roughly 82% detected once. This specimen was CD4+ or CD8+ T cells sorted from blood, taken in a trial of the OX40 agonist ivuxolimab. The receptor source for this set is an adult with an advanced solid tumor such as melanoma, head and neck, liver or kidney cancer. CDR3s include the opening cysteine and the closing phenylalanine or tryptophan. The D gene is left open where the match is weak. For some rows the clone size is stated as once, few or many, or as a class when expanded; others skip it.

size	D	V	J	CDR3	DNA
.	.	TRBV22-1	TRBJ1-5	CPGSARRGRDVNQPQHF	TGTCCTGGGAGCGCACGAAGGGGGCGGGACGTCAATCAGCCCCAGCATTTT
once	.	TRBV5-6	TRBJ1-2	CASSLDGDCTF	TGTGCCAGCAGCTTGGATGGGGACTGCACCTTC
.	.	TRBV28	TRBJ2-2	CASSPGTAGTGELFF	TGTGCCAGCAGTCCCGGGACAGCGGGTACCGGGGAGCTGTTTTTT
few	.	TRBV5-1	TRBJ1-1	CASSSQGVGGSEAFF	TGCGCCAGCAGCTCCCAGGGTGTCGGCGGAAGCGAAGCTTTCTTT
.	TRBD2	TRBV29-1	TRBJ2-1	CSVPRTSGNEQFF	TGCAGCGTTCCGCGGACTAGCGGGAATGAGCAGTTCTTC
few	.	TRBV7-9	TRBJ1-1	CASFGGLRTEAFF	TGTGCCAGCTTCGGGGGATTGAGGACTGAAGCTTTCTTT
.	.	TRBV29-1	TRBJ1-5	CSAGGRNQPQHF	TGCAGCGCTGGGGGGAGGAATCAGCCCCAGCATTTT
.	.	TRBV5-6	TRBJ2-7	CASSLVGVHEQYF	TGTGCCAGCAGCTTGGTGGGGGTCCACGAGCAGTACTTC
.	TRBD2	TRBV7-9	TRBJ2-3	CASLAGGSTDTQYF	TGTGCCAGCCTAGCGGGTGGGAGCACAGATACGCAGTATTTT
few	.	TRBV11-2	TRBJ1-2	CASTTASGLYGYTF	TGTGCCAGCACCACGGCTTCGGGCCTATATGGCTACACCTTC
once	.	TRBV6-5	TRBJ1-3	CASSYILGNTIYF	TGTGCCAGCAGTTACATTCTAGGAAACACCATATATTTT
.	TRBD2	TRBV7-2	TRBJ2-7	CASSPGGVPYEQYF	TGTGCCAGCAGCCCCGGGGGGGTGCCCTACGAGCAGTACTTC
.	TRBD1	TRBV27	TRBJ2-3	CASGLGQGAYWDTQYF	TGTGCCAGCGGTCTTGGGCAGGGGGCTTATTGGGATACGCAGTATTTT
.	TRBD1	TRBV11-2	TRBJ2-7	CASSLDFGDSSYEQYF	TGTGCCAGCAGCTTAGATTTCGGGGACAGTTCCTACGAGCAGTACTTC
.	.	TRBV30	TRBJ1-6	CAWRMESTYNSPLHF	TGTGCCTGGAGAATGGAAAGCACCTATAATTCACCCCTCCACTTT
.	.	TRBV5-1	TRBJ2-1	CASSLEIAVSYNEQFF	TGCGCCAGCAGCTTGGAGATAGCGGTTTCCTACAATGAGCAGTTCTTC
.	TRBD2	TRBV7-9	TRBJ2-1	CASSLALSRASGEYNEQFF	TGTGCCAGCAGCTTAGCGTTGAGCAGGGCTAGCGGGGAATACAATGAGCAGTTCTTC
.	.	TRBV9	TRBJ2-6	CASSARRTVSGANVLTF	TGTGCCAGCAGCGCCCGCCGGACTGTCTCTGGGGCCAACGTCCTGACTTTC
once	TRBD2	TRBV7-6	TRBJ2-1	CASSRKTSGINNEQFF	TGTGCCAGCAGCCGCAAGACTAGCGGGATTAACAATGAGCAGTTCTTC
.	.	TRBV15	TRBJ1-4	CATSRGVVNEKLFF	TGTGCCACCAGCAGGGGAGTAGTAAATGAAAAACTGTTTTTT
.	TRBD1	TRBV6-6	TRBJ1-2	CASSWGTGSGYTF	TGTGCCAGCAGTTGGGGGACAGGGTCCGGCTACACCTTC
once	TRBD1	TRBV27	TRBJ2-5	CASSSQGMVRETQYF	TGTGCCAGCAGTTCACAGGGGATGGTTCGGGAGACCCAGTACTTC
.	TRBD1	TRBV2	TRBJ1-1	CASSTTRGTEAFF	TGTGCCAGCAGCACTACCAGGGGGACTGAAGCTTTCTTT
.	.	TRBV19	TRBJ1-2	CASSYSNGGYTF	TGTGCCAGTAGCTATTCCAACGGTGGCTACACCTTC